This is a list of T cell receptor beta chains from one sample in a study of blood T cell repertoires in COVID-19. Sequencing used immunoSEQ multiplex PCR; TCRdb keeps in-frame clones, though not all of them. The sample has about 190,000 clones; approximately 91% are singletons. The sample taken for sequencing was peripheral blood. The receptors stem from a man younger than 40 with acute or convalescent COVID-19. Each CDR3 is given with its conserved first and last residue. A D gene is named only where the DNA matches it firmly. Not every row has a clone size; where given, it reads once, few, many or a size class.

size	V	J	D	CDR3	DNA
.	TRBV30	TRBJ2-7	.	CACSDYVEQYF	TGTGCCTGCTCGGACTACGTTGAGCAGTACTTC
.	TRBV5-1	TRBJ1-2	TRBD1	CASSLGPGGPNYGYTF	TGCGCCAGCAGCTTGGGCCCAGGGGGGCCCAACTATGGCTACACCTTC
.	TRBV5-1	TRBJ1-2	.	CASSLGGQGSYGYTF	TGCGCCAGCAGCTTAGGGGGTCAGGGTAGCTATGGCTACACCTTC
.	TRBV5-1	TRBJ2-1	.	CASSLAGTPGNEQFF	TGCGCCAGCAGCTTGGCCGGGACTCCTGGGAATGAGCAGTTCTTC
.	TRBV28	TRBJ1-2	.	CASARQRSLGGYTF	TGTGCCAGCGCCAGACAGCGTAGTCTGGGAGGCTACACCTTC
.	TRBV30	TRBJ1-5	.	CAWNRVNQPQHF	TGTGCCTGGAACAGGGTGAATCAGCCCCAGCATTTT
.	TRBV5-1	TRBJ2-1	TRBD2	CASSTRPGLAHNEQFF	TGCGCCAGCAGCACCAGACCGGGACTAGCGCACAATGAGCAGTTCTTC
.	TRBV27	TRBJ2-2	.	CASSLSTYTGNTGELFF	TGTGCCAGCAGTTTATCGACCTACACGGGGAACACCGGGGAGCTGTTTTTT
.	TRBV6-1	TRBJ1-1	TRBD1	CASSGLRSGTGVWGPEAFF	TGTGCCAGCAGTGGACTACGTTCCGGGACAGGGGTTTGGGGTCCTGAAGCTTTCTTT
.	TRBV6-5	TRBJ2-7	TRBD2	CASSQRTSQHEQYF	TGTGCCAGCAGCCAGAGGACTAGTCAACACGAGCAGTACTTC
.	TRBV24-1	TRBJ2-3	TRBD1	CATSDPGQGANTQYF	TGTGCCACCAGTGACCCGGGACAGGGGGCAAATACGCAGTATTTT
.	TRBV29-1	TRBJ2-1	TRBD2	CSVLFSGSRYEQFF	TGCAGCGTTTTATTTAGCGGGAGTAGGTATGAGCAGTTCTTC
.	TRBV28	TRBJ1-5	.	CASSIRFGAPLSNQPQHF	TGTGCCAGCAGTATTAGGTTTGGGGCGCCACTAAGCAATCAGCCCCAGCATTTT
.	TRBV7-8	TRBJ2-7	TRBD1	CASSASYSTGANSYEQYF	TGTGCCAGCAGCGCCAGCTATTCCACAGGGGCTAACTCCTACGAGCAGTACTTC
.	TRBV7-3	TRBJ2-4	.	CASSSGTSKNIQYF	TGTGCCAGCAGCTCCGGGACATCAAAAAACATTCAGTACTTC
.	TRBV29-1	TRBJ1-1	TRBD1	CSVTGGAREAFF	TGCAGCGTTACAGGGGGGGCCCGTGAAGCTTTCTTT
.	TRBV18	TRBJ1-2	.	CASSPRSVDSPTHYGYTF	TGTGCCAGCTCACCACGGTCAGTGGACAGTCCGACCCACTATGGCTACACCTTC
.	TRBV10-3	TRBJ2-3	TRBD2	CAIGLAGPGDTQYF	TGTGCCATCGGGCTAGCGGGGCCTGGGGATACGCAGTATTTT
.	TRBV9	TRBJ2-1	TRBD2	CASSVAGGSIHNEQFF	TGTGCCAGCAGCGTAGCCGGCGGGAGTATCCACAATGAGCAGTTCTTC
.	TRBV7-9	TRBJ2-1	TRBD2	CASSPRLAGGANEQFF	TGTGCCAGCAGCCCCCGACTAGCGGGGGGGGCCAATGAGCAGTTCTTC
.	TRBV19	TRBJ2-1	TRBD2	CASSIYLAGHNEQFF	TGTGCCAGTAGTATTTATCTAGCGGGCCACAATGAGCAGTTCTTC
.	TRBV19	TRBJ2-7	.	CASSRGHLSSYEQYF	TGTGCCAGTAGTAGGGGACACCTGAGCTCCTACGAGCAGTACTTC
.	TRBV9	TRBJ1-5	TRBD1	CASSAGQGSNQPQHF	TGTGCCAGCAGCGCTGGACAGGGGAGCAATCAGCCCCAGCATTTT
.	TRBV18	TRBJ2-3	.	CASSPPDTYTDTQYF	TGTGCCAGCTCACCACCCGACACCTACACAGATACGCAGTATTTT
.	TRBV7-9	TRBJ2-1	TRBD2	CASSLTPGLAPDNEQFF	TGTGCCAGCAGCTTAACTCCGGGACTAGCGCCGGACAATGAGCAGTTCTTC
.	TRBV28	TRBJ1-5	TRBD1	CASRDRGDSNQPQHF	TGTGCCAGCAGAGACAGGGGCGATAGCAATCAGCCCCAGCATTTT
.	TRBV2	TRBJ2-1	.	CASRGGRGSIEQFF	TGTGCCAGCCGTGGGGGCAGGGGTTCGATTGAGCAGTTCTTC
.	TRBV30	TRBJ1-1	.	CAWSVHRARGNTEAFF	TGTGCCTGGAGTGTACACAGGGCCAGGGGGAACACTGAAGCTTTCTTT
.	TRBV7-2	TRBJ1-2	TRBD1	CASSLAVGTGLTNYGYTF	TGTGCCAGCAGCTTAGCAGTCGGGACAGGACTAACTAACTATGGCTACACCTTC
.	TRBV5-4	TRBJ2-1	.	CASSLRTAPEQFF	TGTGCCAGCAGCTTGAGGACAGCTCCTGAGCAGTTCTTC
few	TRBV12-3/TRBV12-4	TRBJ2-4	.	CASSRTENIQYF	TGTGCCAGCAGCCGGACAGAAAACATTCAGTACTTC
.	TRBV5-1	TRBJ1-1	.	CASRDGKNTEAFF	TGCGCCAGCAGGGACGGGAAGAACACTGAAGCTTTCTTT
.	TRBV28	TRBJ1-2	TRBD1	CASRGDRGGTFGYTF	TGTGCCAGCAGGGGGGACAGGGGAGGGACTTTTGGCTACACCTTC
.	TRBV5-1	TRBJ2-1	TRBD1	CASSSSGWTGVHNEQFF	TGCGCCAGCAGCTCTTCCGGGTGGACAGGGGTCCACAATGAGCAGTTCTTC
once	TRBV19	TRBJ2-1	TRBD2	CASSNYVGLAGVGGNEQFF	TGTGCCAGTAGTAACTACGTGGGGTTAGCGGGAGTAGGTGGGAATGAGCAGTTCTTC
.	TRBV6-5	TRBJ2-1	.	CASTPRQVGNEQFF	TGTGCCAGCACCCCAAGACAGGTTGGCAATGAGCAGTTCTTC
.	TRBV30	TRBJ1-3	.	CAWSVSRTSISGNTIYF	TGTGCCTGGAGTGTCTCTAGGACTTCCATCTCTGGAAACACCATATATTTT
.	TRBV9	TRBJ2-5	.	CASSPRGAGPQETQYF	TGTGCCAGCAGCCCCCGGGGAGCGGGTCCCCAAGAGACCCAGTACTTC
.	TRBV20-1	TRBJ2-5	.	CSAAREAQYF	TGCAGTGCTGCCCGGGAAGCCCAGTACTTC
.	TRBV2	TRBJ1-2	TRBD1	CASNRDRGRGYTF	TGTGCCAGTAACCGGGACAGGGGACGGGGCTACACCTTC
.	TRBV30	TRBJ1-2	TRBD1	CAWSGAGGLSSYGYTF	TGTGCCTGGAGCGGGGCAGGGGGCCTATCTTCCTATGGCTACACCTTC
.	TRBV2	TRBJ2-7	TRBD1	CASSEGAGGFYEQYF	TGTGCCAGCAGTGAAGGGGCAGGGGGCTTCTACGAGCAGTACTTC
.	TRBV28	TRBJ2-3	TRBD2	CASSPRGGPTDTQYF	TGTGCCAGCAGTCCGCGGGGGGGGCCGACCGATACGCAGTATTTT
.	TRBV28	TRBJ1-4	.	CASSLRTYEKLFF	TGTGCCAGCAGTTTAAGGACTTACGAAAAACTGTTTTTT
few	TRBV10-3	TRBJ1-1	.	CAISDRPPGRTEAFF	TGTGCCATCAGTGACAGGCCACCGGGGAGAACTGAAGCTTTCTTT
once	TRBV12-1	TRBJ1-2	.	CASSFVYRGAYGYTF	TGTGCCAGCAGCTTTGTTTACAGGGGGGCCTATGGCTACACCTTC
.	TRBV10-3	TRBJ1-6	TRBD1	CAIRRGRQGAPRSPLHF	TGTGCCATCCGGAGGGGGCGACAGGGGGCGCCTCGTTCACCCCTCCACTTT
.	TRBV9	TRBJ2-3	TRBD2	CASSVRPSGGVPDTQYF	TGTGCCAGCAGCGTAAGGCCTAGCGGGGGGGTCCCAGATACGCAGTATTTT